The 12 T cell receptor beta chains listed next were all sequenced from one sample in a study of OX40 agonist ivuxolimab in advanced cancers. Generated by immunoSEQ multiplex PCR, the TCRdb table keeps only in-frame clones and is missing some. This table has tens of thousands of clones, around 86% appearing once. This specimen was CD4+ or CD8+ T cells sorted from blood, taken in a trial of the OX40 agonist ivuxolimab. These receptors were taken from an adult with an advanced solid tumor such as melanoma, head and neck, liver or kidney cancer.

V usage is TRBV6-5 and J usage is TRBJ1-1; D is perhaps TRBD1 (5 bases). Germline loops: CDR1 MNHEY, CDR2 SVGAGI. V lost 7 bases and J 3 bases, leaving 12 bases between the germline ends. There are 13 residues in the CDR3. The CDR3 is CASIRQSYTEAFF. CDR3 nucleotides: TGTGCCAGCATTCGACAGAGCTACACTGAAGCTTTCTTT.

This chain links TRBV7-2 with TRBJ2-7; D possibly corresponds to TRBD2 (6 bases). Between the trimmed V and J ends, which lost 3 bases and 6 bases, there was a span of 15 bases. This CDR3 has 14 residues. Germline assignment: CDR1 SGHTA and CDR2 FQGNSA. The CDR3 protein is CASSFQGLRGEQYF. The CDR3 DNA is TGTGCCAGCAGCTTTCAGGGACTTAGAGGCGAGCAGTACTTC.

The CDR3 reads CTGDMNTEAFF. For the CDR3, the DNA is TGCACGGGGGACATGAACACTGAAGCTTTCTTT. This sequence joins TRBV20-1 and TRBJ1-1, with D tentatively TRBD1 (6 bases). From germline, CDR1 is DFQATT and CDR2 SNEGSKA (reference sequence). CDR3 length: 11 residues.

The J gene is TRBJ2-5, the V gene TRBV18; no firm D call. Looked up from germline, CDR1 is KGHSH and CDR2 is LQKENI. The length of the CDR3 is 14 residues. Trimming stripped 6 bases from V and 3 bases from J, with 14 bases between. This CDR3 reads CASSTTVVKETQYF. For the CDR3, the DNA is TGTGCCAGCTCCACGACCGTAGTTAAAGAGACCCAGTACTTC.

Here the CDR3 DNA reads TGTGCCAGCAGTGAGGCCGTCGGCGATGGCTACACCTTC. Its protein is CASSEAVGDGYTF. V and J are TRBV6-4 and TRBJ1-2; D remains unclear. Trimming shortened V by 3 bases and J by 6 bases, and 11 bases separated the two germline ends. Germline loops: CDR1 MRHNA, CDR2 SNTAGT. The CDR3 covers 13 residues.

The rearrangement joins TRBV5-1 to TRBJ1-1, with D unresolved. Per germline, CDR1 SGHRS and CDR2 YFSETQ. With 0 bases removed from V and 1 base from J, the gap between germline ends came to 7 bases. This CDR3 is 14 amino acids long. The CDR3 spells CASSLGPANTEAFF. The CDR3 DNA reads TGCGCCAGCAGCTTGGGTCCAGCGAACACTGAAGCTTTCTTT.

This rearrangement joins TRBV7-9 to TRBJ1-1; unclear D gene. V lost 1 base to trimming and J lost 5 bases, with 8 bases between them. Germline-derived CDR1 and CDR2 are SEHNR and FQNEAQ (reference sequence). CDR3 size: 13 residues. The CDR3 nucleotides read TGTGCCAGCAGCTTAGATGTAGGAACTGAAGCTTTCTTT. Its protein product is CASSLDVGTEAFF.

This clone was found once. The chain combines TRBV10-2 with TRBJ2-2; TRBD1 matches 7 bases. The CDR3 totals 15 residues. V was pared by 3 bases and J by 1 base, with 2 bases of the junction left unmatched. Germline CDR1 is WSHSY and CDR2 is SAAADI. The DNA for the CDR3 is TGCGCCAGCAGTGACAGGGGGATGAACACCGGGGAGCTGTTTTTT. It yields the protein CASSDRGMNTGELFF.

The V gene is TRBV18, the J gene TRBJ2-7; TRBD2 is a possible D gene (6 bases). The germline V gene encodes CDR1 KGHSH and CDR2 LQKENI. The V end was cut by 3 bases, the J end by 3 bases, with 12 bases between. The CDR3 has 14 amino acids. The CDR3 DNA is TGTGCCAGCTCACCGGGGGACTCCTACTACGAGCAGTACTTC. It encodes CASSPGDSYYEQYF.

The CDR3 loop reads CASKRGTADYGYTF. The CDR3 DNA is TGCGCCAGCAAACGCGGGACAGCAGACTATGGCTACACCTTC. This chain joins TRBV5-1 and TRBJ1-2; 7 positions agree with TRBD1. V lost 6 bases and J lost 3; bases outside the gene matches: 8. This CDR3 comprises 14 residues. Germline assignment: CDR1 SGHRS and CDR2 YFSETQ.

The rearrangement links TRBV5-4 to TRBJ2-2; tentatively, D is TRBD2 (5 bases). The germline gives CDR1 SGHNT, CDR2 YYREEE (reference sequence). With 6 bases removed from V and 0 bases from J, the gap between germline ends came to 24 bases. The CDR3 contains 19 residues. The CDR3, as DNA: TGTGCCAGCACCTTCTCCCCCCGACCGGGATCAACGAACACCGGGGAGCTGTTTTTT. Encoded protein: CASTFSPRPGSTNTGELFF.

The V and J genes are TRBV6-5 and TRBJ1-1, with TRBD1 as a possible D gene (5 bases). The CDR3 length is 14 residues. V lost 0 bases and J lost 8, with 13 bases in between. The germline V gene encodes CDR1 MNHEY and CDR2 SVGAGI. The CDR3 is CASSYSEQVLEAFF. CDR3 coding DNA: TGTGCCAGCAGTTACTCGGAACAGGTCCTCGAAGCTTTCTTT.